This is a list of T cell receptor beta chains from one sample in a study of shared T cell receptors in the human thymus. Clones were sequenced by immunoSEQ multiplex PCR, and TCRdb holds only the in-frame ones, with some missing. The sample shows some 700,000 clones, 80% to 90% of them seen only once. The same data also went into a second study, on human thymus T cells.

Sequenced: thymocytes. These receptors were taken from a girl in the first two years of life with a congenital heart defect. The CDR3 runs from the conserved cysteine through the conserved F or W. Each record gives: D gene, CDR3 length, clone size, V gene, J gene, CDR3 DNA, CDR3 protein. A D gene is named only where the DNA matches it firmly. Expanded clones are given a class, and other clones once, few, many or no size at all.

D gene: TRBD1; CDR3 length: 15; clone size: once; V gene: TRBV7-2; J gene: TRBJ2-1; CDR3 DNA: TGTGCCAGCAGCCGGCGGGACAGGGTCTACAATGAGCAGTTCTTC; CDR3 protein: CASSRRDRVYNEQFF
D gene: NA; CDR3 length: 15; clone size: NA; V gene: TRBV6-6; J gene: TRBJ1-1; CDR3 DNA: TGTGCCAGCAGTTCCGGAGATCTAATGAACACTGAAGCTTTCTTT; CDR3 protein: CASSSGDLMNTEAFF
D gene: TRBD1; CDR3 length: 16; clone size: NA; V gene: TRBV28; J gene: TRBJ1-2; CDR3 DNA: TGTGCCAGCAGCTTCCTTAGGGACAGCCTAAACTATGGCTACACCTTC; CDR3 protein: CASSFLRDSLNYGYTF
D gene: TRBD2; CDR3 length: 17; clone size: NA; V gene: TRBV30; J gene: TRBJ2-1; CDR3 DNA: TGTGCCTGGAGTGTACGCCGGCGGGGGGGTTTCAGCAATGAGCAGTTCTTC; CDR3 protein: CAWSVRRRGGFSNEQFF
D gene: TRBD2; CDR3 length: 15; clone size: once; V gene: TRBV2; J gene: TRBJ2-1; CDR3 DNA: TGTGCCAGCAGTGGGCTAGCGGGGGGCCGGGGTGAGCAGTTCTTC; CDR3 protein: CASSGLAGGRGEQFF
D gene: NA; CDR3 length: 16; clone size: NA; V gene: TRBV19; J gene: TRBJ1-1; CDR3 DNA: TGTGCCAGTAGCACTCGAAGGAGGAGGAGGCCGGATGAAGCTTTCTTT; CDR3 protein: CASSTRRRRRPDEAFF
D gene: TRBD1; CDR3 length: 17; clone size: NA; V gene: TRBV5-6; J gene: TRBJ1-2; CDR3 DNA: TGTGCCAGCAGCTTGGGGACAGGGTCCCCCGCTAACTATGGCTACACCTTC; CDR3 protein: CASSLGTGSPANYGYTF
D gene: TRBD1; CDR3 length: 16; clone size: NA; V gene: TRBV5-1; J gene: TRBJ1-6; CDR3 DNA: TGCGCCAGCAGCTCTTGGAGCCAGGGGGTGAATTCACCCCTCCACTTT; CDR3 protein: CASSSWSQGVNSPLHF
D gene: NA; CDR3 length: 16; clone size: NA; V gene: TRBV9; J gene: TRBJ1-3; CDR3 DNA: TGTGCCAGCAGCTTGGACCCAGGGGAACCTGGAAACACCATATATTTT; CDR3 protein: CASSLDPGEPGNTIYF
D gene: TRBD1; CDR3 length: 14; clone size: NA; V gene: TRBV7-9; J gene: TRBJ2-7; CDR3 DNA: TGTGCCAGCAGCTTGACAGGGGGTCCGGACGAGCAGTACTTC; CDR3 protein: CASSLTGGPDEQYF
D gene: NA; CDR3 length: 13; clone size: NA; V gene: TRBV6-1; J gene: TRBJ1-1; CDR3 DNA: TGTGCCAGCAGTTCGGGAGCGAACACTGAAGCTTTCTTT; CDR3 protein: CASSSGANTEAFF
D gene: NA; CDR3 length: 13; clone size: NA; V gene: TRBV5-1; J gene: TRBJ2-1; CDR3 DNA: TGCGCCAGCAAAGGGGAGGCCTACAATGAGCAGTTCTTC; CDR3 protein: CASKGEAYNEQFF
D gene: TRBD1; CDR3 length: 16; clone size: NA; V gene: TRBV5-4; J gene: TRBJ1-1; CDR3 DNA: TGTGCCAGCAGCTATCCCAAGGACAGGGTGAACACTGAAGCTTTCTTT; CDR3 protein: CASSYPKDRVNTEAFF
D gene: NA; CDR3 length: 14; clone size: NA; V gene: TRBV18; J gene: TRBJ1-2; CDR3 DNA: TGTGCCAGCTCACCTCAGACAGTTAACTATGGCTACACCTTC; CDR3 protein: CASSPQTVNYGYTF
D gene: NA; CDR3 length: 16; clone size: NA; V gene: TRBV9; J gene: TRBJ1-2; CDR3 DNA: TGTGCCAGCAGCGTAGCCGGGAAACCGAACAACTATGGCTACACCTTC; CDR3 protein: CASSVAGKPNNYGYTF
D gene: NA; CDR3 length: 15; clone size: NA; V gene: TRBV11-2; J gene: TRBJ1-1; CDR3 DNA: TGTGCCAGCAGCTTATATTCGTGGCTAGGCACTGAAGCTTTCTTT; CDR3 protein: CASSLYSWLGTEAFF
D gene: TRBD1; CDR3 length: 18; clone size: NA; V gene: TRBV5-1; J gene: TRBJ1-4; CDR3 DNA: TGCGCCAGCAGCTTTAAGGGACAGGGAACGAGAACTAATGAAAAACTGTTTTTT; CDR3 protein: CASSFKGQGTRTNEKLFF
D gene: NA; CDR3 length: 17; clone size: NA; V gene: TRBV14; J gene: TRBJ2-3; CDR3 DNA: TGTGCCAGCAGCCCTAAGGAGAGGGGGAACAACACAGATACGCAGTATTTT; CDR3 protein: CASSPKERGNNTDTQYF
D gene: NA; CDR3 length: 16; clone size: few; V gene: TRBV19; J gene: TRBJ2-5; CDR3 DNA: TGTGCCAGCAATACTAAGATCGGTGTAGAACGTGAGACCCAGTACTTC; CDR3 protein: CASNTKIGVERETQYF
D gene: NA; CDR3 length: 17; clone size: NA; V gene: TRBV4-1; J gene: TRBJ1-6; CDR3 DNA: TGCGCCAGCAGCCAATCGGAGGAGAGCTCCTATAATTCCCCCCTCCACTTT; CDR3 protein: CASSQSEESSYNSPLHF
D gene: NA; CDR3 length: 15; clone size: once; V gene: TRBV15; J gene: TRBJ2-3; CDR3 DNA: TGTGCCACCAGCAGAGACACCAAACTCACAGATACGCAGTATTTT; CDR3 protein: CATSRDTKLTDTQYF
D gene: TRBD1; CDR3 length: 15; clone size: NA; V gene: TRBV19; J gene: TRBJ1-5; CDR3 DNA: TGTGCCAGTAGTTCCCAAACAGGGGGCAGGCAGCCCCAGCATTTT; CDR3 protein: CASSSQTGGRQPQHF
D gene: NA; CDR3 length: 18; clone size: NA; V gene: TRBV7-8; J gene: TRBJ1-1; CDR3 DNA: TGTGCCAGCAGCTCAGCGGGGTCGGTAGAGGGAGTTGACACTGAAGCTTTCTTT; CDR3 protein: CASSSAGSVEGVDTEAFF
D gene: TRBD2; CDR3 length: 14; clone size: NA; V gene: TRBV7-3; J gene: TRBJ2-1; CDR3 DNA: TGTGCCAGCAGCTTACGTGGTAGCGGGAATGAGCAGTTCTTC; CDR3 protein: CASSLRGSGNEQFF
D gene: NA; CDR3 length: 13; clone size: once; V gene: TRBV6-5; J gene: TRBJ1-4; CDR3 DNA: TGTGCCAGCAGAGGAGGGAGTAATGAAAAACTGTTTTTT; CDR3 protein: CASRGGSNEKLFF
D gene: NA; CDR3 length: 13; clone size: NA; V gene: TRBV30; J gene: TRBJ1-1; CDR3 DNA: TGTGCCTGCAGACTGAAGGAGAACACTGAAGCTTTCTTT; CDR3 protein: CACRLKENTEAFF
D gene: TRBD1; CDR3 length: 16; clone size: NA; V gene: TRBV28; J gene: TRBJ1-1; CDR3 DNA: TGTGCCAGCACCCACCCAGGGGGGTTAGAGGATGCTGAAGCTTTCTTT; CDR3 protein: CASTHPGGLEDAEAFF
D gene: TRBD1; CDR3 length: 16; clone size: NA; V gene: TRBV5-1; J gene: TRBJ1-1; CDR3 DNA: TGCGCCAGCAGCTCGACAGGGGGTCGGATGAACACTGAAGCTTTCTTT; CDR3 protein: CASSSTGGRMNTEAFF
D gene: NA; CDR3 length: 13; clone size: NA; V gene: TRBV27; J gene: TRBJ2-7; CDR3 DNA: TGTGCCAGCACAGGCCCGCGTTCTTACGAGCAGTACTTC; CDR3 protein: CASTGPRSYEQYF
D gene: TRBD1; CDR3 length: 14; clone size: NA; V gene: TRBV2; J gene: TRBJ1-5; CDR3 DNA: TGTGCCAGCAGTGGGACAGGACGGGATCAGCCCCAGCATTTT; CDR3 protein: CASSGTGRDQPQHF
D gene: NA; CDR3 length: 19; clone size: NA; V gene: TRBV28; J gene: TRBJ1-2; CDR3 DNA: TGTGCCAGCAGTTTTAGAGTCGAGTTCGAGACAGCGGGGGAGTACGGCTACACCTTC; CDR3 protein: CASSFRVEFETAGEYGYTF
D gene: TRBD2; CDR3 length: 14; clone size: NA; V gene: TRBV12-5; J gene: TRBJ2-3; CDR3 DNA: TGTGCTAGTGGCGGCGGGGGGGCCGCAGATACGCAGTATTTT; CDR3 protein: CASGGGGAADTQYF
D gene: TRBD1; CDR3 length: 16; clone size: few; V gene: TRBV15; J gene: TRBJ1-2; CDR3 DNA: TGTGCCACCAGCAGAGCAAACAGGGGTATAGGCTATGGCTACACCTTC; CDR3 protein: CATSRANRGIGYGYTF
D gene: TRBD1; CDR3 length: 15; clone size: NA; V gene: TRBV4-1; J gene: TRBJ1-5; CDR3 DNA: TGCGCCAGCAGCCGTCGGACAGGGGGCGGCCAGCCCCAGCATTTT; CDR3 protein: CASSRRTGGGQPQHF
D gene: NA; CDR3 length: 14; clone size: NA; V gene: TRBV5-1; J gene: TRBJ1-2; CDR3 DNA: TGCGCCAGCAGCCCTGGTGGAGGGATGTATGGCTACACCTTC; CDR3 protein: CASSPGGGMYGYTF
D gene: NA; CDR3 length: 14; clone size: few; V gene: TRBV18; J gene: TRBJ1-1; CDR3 DNA: TGTGCCAGCTCTCCGGGACACCGGAACGCTGAAGCTTTCTTT; CDR3 protein: CASSPGHRNAEAFF
D gene: NA; CDR3 length: 11; clone size: NA; V gene: TRBV20-1; J gene: TRBJ2-1; CDR3 DNA: TGCAGTGCTAGAAGGGGCGATGAGCAGTTCTTC; CDR3 protein: CSARRGDEQFF
D gene: NA; CDR3 length: 16; clone size: NA; V gene: TRBV2; J gene: TRBJ1-6; CDR3 DNA: TGTGCCAGCGCAACCTTGGAGGGGACGAGAAATTCACCCCTCCACTTT; CDR3 protein: CASATLEGTRNSPLHF
D gene: TRBD2; CDR3 length: 17; clone size: NA; V gene: TRBV19; J gene: TRBJ2-2; CDR3 DNA: TGTGCCAGTAGTATAGCCCTAGCGGGGGGGGACACCGGGGAGCTGTTTTTT; CDR3 protein: CASSIALAGGDTGELFF
D gene: TRBD1; CDR3 length: 11; clone size: NA; V gene: TRBV19; J gene: TRBJ1-1; CDR3 DNA: TGTGCCAGCTACAGGGGCACTGAAGCTTTCTTT; CDR3 protein: CASYRGTEAFF
D gene: NA; CDR3 length: 16; clone size: NA; V gene: TRBV29-1; J gene: TRBJ1-2; CDR3 DNA: TGCAGCGGTCGGAGGGCTGACAAAGCTTCTAACTATGGCTACACCTTC; CDR3 protein: CSGRRADKASNYGYTF
D gene: NA; CDR3 length: 13; clone size: NA; V gene: TRBV6-6; J gene: TRBJ2-1; CDR3 DNA: TGTGCCAGCCTGTGGCGGGGAGGCAATGAGCAGTTCTTC; CDR3 protein: CASLWRGGNEQFF
D gene: NA; CDR3 length: 15; clone size: NA; V gene: TRBV7-9; J gene: TRBJ2-3; CDR3 DNA: TGTGCCAGCAGCTTAGTGCGGGGAGGCACAGATACGCAGTATTTT; CDR3 protein: CASSLVRGGTDTQYF